These 6 T cell receptor beta chains were all obtained from the same sample, sequenced in a study of blood T cell repertoires in COVID-19. Some clones are missing from TCRdb's copy, which holds only in-frame ones; the method was immunoSEQ multiplex PCR. The sample consists of roughly 150,000 clones, about 88% of them appearing once. Source material: peripheral blood. Receptor source: a woman in her 70s with acute or convalescent COVID-19.

The chain uses TRBV7-3 and TRBJ1-6; 9 bases match TRBD1. CDR3 length: 15 amino acids. Germline values: CDR1 SGHTA, CDR2 FQGTGA. The V and J ends lost 5 bases and 6 bases, in that order; junction bases with no gene match: 5. The CDR3 loop is CASSPGTGRNSPLHF. The CDR3 bases are TGTGCCAGCAGCCCCGGGACAGGGCGTAATTCACCCCTCCACTTT.

This chain links TRBV19 with TRBJ1-5; 11 bases map to TRBD1. Looked up from germline, CDR1 is LNHDA and CDR2 is SQIVND (reference sequence). With 2 bases clipped from V and 3 bases from J, the junction kept 3 bases outside the gene matches. The CDR3 loop spans 16 amino acids. The CDR3 DNA is TGTGCCAGTAGTATATTGGGACAGGGGGACAATCAGCCCCAGCATTTT. It is translated as CASSILGQGDNQPQHF.

V usage is TRBV6-2 or TRBV6-3 and J usage is TRBJ2-3; maybe TRBD2 (5 bases). V lost 3 bases, J lost 6 bases, and 13 bases lay in between. The germline V gene encodes CDR1 MNHEY and CDR2 SVGEGT. CDR3 length equals 14 residues. The CDR3: CASSYGLAADTQYF. The CDR3 DNA is TGTGCCAGCAGTTATGGACTCGCCGCGGATACGCAGTATTTT.

The chain combines TRBV28 with TRBJ1-4, with D maybe TRBD1 (6 bases). Trimming cost V 1 base and J 8 bases, with 17 bases left between them. The germline V gene has CDR1 MDHEN and CDR2 SYDVKM. The CDR3 has 16 residues. The CDR3 bases are TGTGCCAGCAGTTTATACAGGGCCTTCGGTAACGAAAAACTGTTTTTT. Translation: CASSLYRAFGNEKLFF.

This sequence joins TRBV5-5 and TRBJ1-2; perhaps TRBD1 as D (6 bases). The CDR3 totals 15 residues. The V end was cut by 1 base, the J end by 3 bases, with 13 bases between. Per the germline V gene, CDR1 is SGHKS and CDR2 is YYEKEE (reference sequence). CDR3 DNA: TGTGCCAGCAGCTTGTTCCCAGGGGACCACTATGGCTACACCTTC. This codes for CASSLFPGDHYGYTF.

The chain recombines TRBV6-5 with TRBJ1-5; 7 nucleotides agree with TRBD1. V lost 6 bases to trimming and J lost 0 bases; unmatched junction nucleotides: 5. Looked up from germline, CDR1 is MNHEY and CDR2 is SVGAGI. CDR3 length: 15 residues. The CDR3 reads CASRAGTDSNQPQHF. The CDR3 DNA sequence: TGTGCCAGCAGGGCCGGGACAGATAGCAATCAGCCCCAGCATTTT.